This T cell receptor (beta chain) was documented in a study of blood T cell repertoires in COVID-19. Overall study: Samples representing acute and convalescent COVID-19 were sourced from the United States, Italy and Spain. Sample material is recorded as cDNA or gDNA derived from T cells, B-cell-depleted T cells, or PBMCs.

The CDR3 has 13 residues. The V end was cut by 4 bases, the J end by 6 bases, with 8 bases between. The V gene's germline CDR1 is SGHRS and CDR2 YFSETQ. Per the original methods: Cell counts per sample came from amplifying reference gene primers. Clones were sequenced by immunoSEQ multiplex PCR, and TCRdb holds only the in-frame ones, with some missing. From that table come the V and J calls and clone size; the DNA was used to work out D and trimming. The top ten hold 6.5% to 10% of the sample, which has around 110,000 clones, around four fifths seen once. The rearrangement joins TRBV5-1 to TRBJ1-6; D is unresolved. This receptor was identified in a man between 65 and 85 years old with acute or convalescent COVID-19. The sequenced material came from peripheral blood. As DNA, the CDR3 is TGCGCCAGCAGCATCGGCGGTAATTCACCCCTCCACTTT. It encodes CASSIGGNSPLHF.